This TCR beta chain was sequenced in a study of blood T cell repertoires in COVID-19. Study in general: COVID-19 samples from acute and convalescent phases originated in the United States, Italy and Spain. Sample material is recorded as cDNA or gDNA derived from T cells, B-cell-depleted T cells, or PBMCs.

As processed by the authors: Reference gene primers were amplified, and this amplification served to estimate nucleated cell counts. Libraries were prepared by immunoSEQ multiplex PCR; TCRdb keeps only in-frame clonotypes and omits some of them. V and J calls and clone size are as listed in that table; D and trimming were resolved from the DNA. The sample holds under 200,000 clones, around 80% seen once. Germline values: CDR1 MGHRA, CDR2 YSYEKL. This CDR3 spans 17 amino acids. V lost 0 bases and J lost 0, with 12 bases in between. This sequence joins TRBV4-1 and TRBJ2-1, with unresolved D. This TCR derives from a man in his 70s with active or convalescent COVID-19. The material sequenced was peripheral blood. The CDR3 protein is CASSQDPGMSSYNEQFF. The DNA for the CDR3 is TGCGCCAGCAGCCAAGACCCGGGTATGAGCTCCTACAATGAGCAGTTCTTC.